Listed below are T cell receptor beta chains from one sample, sequenced in a study of cytomegalovirus exposure and HLA in healthy donors. The protocol was immunoSEQ multiplex PCR, while the TCRdb copy is restricted to in-frame clones and leaves out a portion. The table shows roughly 66,000 clones, with 70% to 80% occurring only once. Sample: PBMCs. The source is a young man in good health and CMV-seropositive. CDR3s include the opening cysteine and the closing phenylalanine or tryptophan. The D gene is left open where the match is weak. Clone size is stated in some rows and not others, as once, few, many or a class when expanded.

.	TRBV6-5	TRBJ1-2	once	CASSSPGQLLASGYTF	TGTGCCAGCAGTTCCCCGGGACAACTCTTGGCGAGCGGCTACACCTTC
TRBD2	TRBV2	TRBJ2-1	.	CASSERGGRTANEQFF	TGTGCCAGCAGTGAACGGGGCGGGAGGACTGCCAATGAGCAGTTCTTC
.	TRBV2	TRBJ2-1	.	CASRDSGEQFF	TGTGCCAGCAGGGACTCGGGTGAGCAGTTCTTC
.	TRBV27	TRBJ2-7	.	CASSYNGAGEQYF	TGTGCCAGCAGTTACAATGGGGCTGGGGAGCAGTACTTC
.	TRBV19	TRBJ1-3	.	CASSESASGNTIYF	TGTGCCAGTAGTGAGAGCGCCTCTGGAAACACCATATATTTT
.	TRBV10-3	TRBJ1-5	.	CAISESRVVYNQPQHF	TGTGCCATCAGTGAGTCGAGGGTAGTTTACAATCAGCCCCAGCATTTT
TRBD2	TRBV19	TRBJ2-1	few	CASSNLAGVEQFF	TGTGCCAGTAGTAACCTAGCGGGAGTTGAGCAGTTCTTC
.	TRBV6-1	TRBJ1-4	.	CASRPGALTNEKLFF	TGTGCCTCACGCCCAGGGGCCCTAACTAATGAAAAACTGTTTTTT
TRBD2	TRBV29-1	TRBJ2-7	few	CSVEDSWTSGEVTSYEQYF	TGCAGCGTTGAAGATTCGTGGACTAGCGGAGAAGTAACCTCGTACGAGCAGTACTTC
.	TRBV5-6	TRBJ1-1	few	CASSLGQGHKAFF	TGTGCCAGCAGCTTGGGCCAGGGACACAAAGCTTTCTTT
TRBD1	TRBV7-9	TRBJ1-1	.	CASSLGTGNTEAFF	TGTGCCAGCAGCTTAGGGACAGGGAACACTGAAGCTTTCTTT
.	TRBV19	TRBJ1-1	.	CASSMGMGRAEAFF	TGTGCCAGTAGTATGGGAATGGGGAGAGCGGAAGCTTTCTTT
TRBD1	TRBV4-1	TRBJ1-1	.	CASSLGGQGSTEAFF	TGCGCCAGCAGCCTAGGAGGACAGGGGAGCACTGAAGCTTTCTTT
.	TRBV5-6	TRBJ2-7	once	CASSWGEQYEQYF	TGTGCCAGCAGCTGGGGGGAACAATACGAGCAGTACTTC
TRBD1	TRBV10-3	TRBJ2-7	.	CAVTRTGGSDEQYF	TGTGCCGTAACACGGACAGGGGGCTCCGACGAGCAGTACTTC
.	TRBV30	TRBJ2-1	once	CAWSANSEGYNEQFF	TGTGCCTGGAGTGCCAACTCGGAGGGCTACAATGAGCAGTTCTTC
.	TRBV10-3	TRBJ2-5	.	CAISESRAAQETQYF	TGTGCCATCAGTGAGTCGAGGGCTGCTCAAGAGACCCAGTACTTC
TRBD1	TRBV19	TRBJ1-1	once	CASSIVTGQEAFF	TGTGCCAGTAGTATAGTAACAGGACAGGAGGCTTTCTTT
.	TRBV30	TRBJ1-6	.	CAWSGQTNSPLHF	TGTGCCTGGAGTGGACAGACGAATTCACCCCTCCACTTT
.	TRBV2	TRBJ1-5	.	CASSEDQGIRQPQHF	TGTGCCAGCAGTGAAGACCAGGGGATCCGCCAGCCCCAGCATTTT
.	TRBV5-4	TRBJ2-1	.	CASSISGGNSYNEQFF	TGTGCCAGCAGCATATCCGGGGGAAACTCCTACAATGAGCAGTTCTTC
TRBD1	TRBV29-1	TRBJ1-1	.	CSVVGDRGKTEAFF	TGCAGCGTGGTAGGGGACAGGGGGAAAACTGAAGCTTTCTTT
TRBD2	TRBV11-2	TRBJ2-1	.	CASSGGGLADEQFF	TGTGCCAGCAGCGGTGGGGGACTAGCGGATGAGCAGTTCTTC
.	TRBV5-6	TRBJ1-2	.	CASSSGRSNYGYTF	TGTGCCAGCAGCTCCGGCAGGTCAAACTATGGCTACACCTTC
.	TRBV21-1	TRBJ2-7	.	CASRLHLGLSSYEQYF	TGTGCCAGCCGACTCCACTTGGGGCTAAGCTCCTACGAGCAGTACTTC
TRBD1	TRBV6-1	TRBJ1-4	.	CASSAVQGYEEKLFF	TGTGCCAGCAGTGCAGTACAGGGGTATGAAGAAAAACTGTTTTTT
TRBD1	TRBV30	TRBJ1-2	.	CASRDRAGYGYTF	TGTGCCTCAAGGGACAGGGCCGGCTATGGCTACACCTTC
TRBD1	TRBV6-1	TRBJ1-3	few	CASSGGTGVGNTIYF	TGTGCCAGCAGTGGGGGGACAGGGGTCGGAAACACCATATATTTT
.	TRBV5-4	TRBJ1-2	.	CASRQGQSYGYTF	TGTGCCAGCAGACAAGGACAGAGCTATGGCTACACCTTC
.	TRBV7-9	TRBJ2-3	.	CASSFSLAGLADTQYF	TGTGCCAGCAGCTTTAGCCTAGCAGGACTCGCAGATACGCAGTATTTT
.	TRBV30	TRBJ1-2	.	CAWSSGVGYTF	TGTGCCTGGAGTAGCGGGGTCGGCTACACCTTC
.	TRBV6-5	TRBJ1-5	.	CASSYSRGSNQPQHF	TGTGCCAGCAGTTACTCTCGGGGAAGCAATCAGCCCCAGCATTTT
TRBD1	TRBV29-1	TRBJ1-2	.	CSVATGADYGYTF	TGCAGCGTTGCTACAGGGGCCGACTATGGCTACACCTTC
.	TRBV2	TRBJ1-1	once	CASRQGRTEAFF	TGTGCCAGCAGGCAGGGGCGGACTGAAGCTTTCTTT
.	TRBV5-6	TRBJ2-7	.	CASSLDRDEQYF	TGTGCCAGCAGCTTGGACAGGGACGAGCAGTACTTC
.	TRBV29-1	TRBJ1-1	.	CSVVRGSANTEAFF	TGCAGCGTTGTCAGGGGTTCGGCGAACACTGAAGCTTTCTTT
.	TRBV19	TRBJ1-1	.	CASSIGGATEAFF	TGTGCCAGTAGTATAGGCGGAGCCACTGAAGCTTTCTTT
.	TRBV7-2	TRBJ1-1	.	CASRLTSGTEAFF	TGTGCCAGCAGACTCACTTCAGGGACTGAAGCTTTCTTT
.	TRBV27	TRBJ1-1	few	CASGLPSGAFF	TGTGCCAGCGGCCTTCCGTCTGGAGCTTTCTTT
.	TRBV6-1	TRBJ2-3	.	CASMNRGADTQYF	TGTGCCAGCATGAATAGGGGTGCAGATACGCAGTATTTT
.	TRBV30	TRBJ1-3	.	CAWPRAGNTIYF	TGTGCCTGGCCCAGGGCTGGAAACACCATATATTTT